This T cell receptor beta chain was sequenced in a study of shared clonotypes between healthy human individuals. For the study at large: Ranging from 18 to 49 in age, donors were two women and three men.

Generated by immunoSEQ multiplex PCR, the TCRdb table keeps only in-frame clones and is missing some. The sample holds 740,000 or so clones, 55% to 85% seen once. Findings and limits, study-wide: Estimated richness values were generally larger in naive subsets than in memory subsets.

As to this clone: As yet, its antigen is unknown.

Trimming took off 3 bases at V and 8 bases at J, with 14 bases between the two ends. From germline, CDR1 is LGHNA and CDR2 YNFKEQ. There are 14 residues in the CDR3. A CD45RA+ naive subset and a CD45RA-negative memory subset were split from CD4+ cells. Material: memory CD4+ T cells sorted from blood. Subset: CD45RA-negative fraction. V and J are TRBV4-2 and TRBJ2-1; TRBD1 might be the D (7 bases). This receptor was identified in a woman aged 25-40 years in good health. The CDR3 spells CASSQLTGRYEQFF. In DNA, the CDR3 is TGTGCCAGCAGCCAGCTGACAGGGAGGTATGAGCAGTTCTTC.